This T cell receptor (beta chain) comes out of a study of CD8+CD57+ T cells in acquired aplastic anemia. Across the study: Sorted CD4+ and CD8+ cell DNA averaged around 3 ug.

This clonotype was counted at least ten times. Antigen specificity is unknown. Regarding the study as a whole: The study found no significant CD8+ Simpson's diversity difference between patients and controls. Twenty-nine sequences, all CD8+ CDR3, were shared between patients and controls.

TCR beta VDJ combinations and CDR3 sequences were profiled from genomic DNA. TCRdb fed the reads into MiXCR, producing one record per CDR3 protein. The sample comprises a few hundred thousand distinct CDR3 sequences, approximately 60% of which are singletons, and roughly 29% rests with the top ten. CDR1 and CDR2 (germline): LNHDA, SQIVND (reference sequence). The V end was cut by 3 bases, the J end by 5 bases, with 13 bases between. The CDR3 runs 14 residues. The TCR sequence derives from a human donor in good health. Source material: sorted CD4+, CD8+, or CD8+CD57+ T cells (not recorded which) from PBMCs. The J gene is TRBJ2-5, the V gene TRBV19, with D perhaps assigned TRBD1 or TRBD2 (6 bases each). The CDR3 here is CASSMLGGYETQYF. The CDR3 DNA follows: TGTGCCAGTAGTATGCTGGGGGGCTACGAGACCCAGTACTTC.